A single sample is the source of the 30 T cell receptor beta chains below, sequenced in a study of PD-L1 blockade in urothelial cancer. Profiling relied on immunoSEQ multiplex PCR, and the TCRdb table lists in-frame clones only, not all of them. The sample holds some 60,000 clones, roughly 84% seen once. The sequenced sample was PBMCs, obtained around atezolizumab (anti-PD-L1) treatment. These receptors all come from a man aged 50 to 59 with urothelial cancer.

V is TRBV5-8 and J is TRBJ1-5; tentative D call: TRBD1 (6 bases). This CDR3 has 15 residues. CDR1 and CDR2 (germline): SGHTS, YDEGEE. Trimming cost V 6 bases and J 2 bases, with 15 bases left between them. CDR3 coding DNA: TGTGCCAGCACCCCTCCGACAGGACGCAATCAGCCCCAGCATTTT. It encodes CASTPPTGRNQPQHF. Drawing the rest from reference TRBV5-8 and TRBJ1-5, the complete variable domain is EAGVTQSPTHLIKTRGQQATLRCSPISGHTSVYWYQQALGLGLQFLLWYDEGEERNRGNFPPRFSGRQFPNYSSELNVNALELEDSALYLCASTPPTGRNQPQHFGDGTRLSIL.

The rearrangement links TRBV10-2 to TRBJ2-5; TRBD2 matches 15 bases. V lost 5 bases, J lost 4 bases, and 5 bases stayed unmatched. Germline V CDR1 and CDR2: WSHSY, SAAADI. The CDR3 length is 16 residues. The CDR3 reads CASSKGLAGGRETQYF. For the CDR3, the DNA is TGCGCCAGCAGTAAGGGACTAGCGGGAGGTAGAGAGACCCAGTACTTC.

The chain carries TRBV5-4 and TRBJ2-3, with TRBD1 identical over 7 bases. CDR1 and CDR2 (germline): SGHNT, YYREEE (reference sequence). V gave up 2 bases and J gave up 4 bases; unmatched junction bases: 7. The CDR3 is 15 amino acids. The CDR3 reads CASSFGRGNADTQYF. The CDR3 DNA reads TGTGCCAGCAGCTTCGGCAGGGGGAACGCAGATACGCAGTATTTT.

The DNA of the CDR3 is TGTGCCAGCAGTTTAGGAGGCGGGAGTCGCACAGATACGCAGTATTTT. Protein: CASSLGGGSRTDTQYF. The gene calls are TRBV28 and TRBJ2-3; 7 nucleotides align to TRBD2. From germline, CDR1 is MDHEN and CDR2 SYDVKM. The V segment lost 2 bases and the J segment 1 base; nucleotides outside the gene matches: 6. The CDR3 covers 16 residues.

J is TRBJ2-7 and V is TRBV28; D not resolved. Germline V gene data show CDR1 as MDHEN and CDR2 as SYDVKM. V lost 7 bases and J 4 bases, leaving 14 bases between the germline ends. This CDR3 region has 13 residues. CDR3 amino acids: CASTPGYFYEQYF. The CDR3 nucleotides read TGTGCCAGCACTCCCGGGTATTTTTACGAGCAGTACTTC.

The gene calls are TRBV30 and TRBJ2-7, with TRBD2 matching over 10 bases. This CDR3 contains 13 residues. The J segment lost 6 bases and the V segment lost 0 bases, leaving 2 bases of the junction unmatched. From germline, CDR1 is GTSNPN and CDR2 SVGIG (reference sequence). The chain's CDR3 is CAWSVLAGGEQYF. The DNA of the CDR3 is TGTGCCTGGAGTGTATTAGCGGGAGGCGAGCAGTACTTC.

To note about this clone: The junction differs from germline at one of its ends, possibly a read error. The V call is TRBV4-1, the J call TRBJ2-1, with 7 bases aligning to TRBD1. The CDR3 runs to 18 residues. The V gene's germline CDR1 is MGHRA and CDR2 YSYEKL. The CDR3 here is CASSQDKNPGQSYSEQFF. DNA for the CDR3: TGCGCCAGCAGCCAAGATAAGAATCCGGGACAGAGTTACAGTGAGCAGTTCTTC.

CDR3 sequence: CASKGQGPYEQYF. CDR3 nucleotides: TGTGCCAGCAAGGGACAGGGGCCCTACGAGCAGTACTTC. The rearrangement links TRBV6-6 to TRBJ2-7; the match to TRBD1 covers 10 bases. CDR3 length equals 13 residues. V shed 7 bases, J shed 2 bases, and the junction held 2 bases outside the gene matches. CDR1 is MNHNY, CDR2 SVGAGI, per germline (reference sequence).

The rearrangement uses TRBV28 and TRBJ1-1; the D is unclear. V was clipped by 3 bases and J by 5 bases, with 13 bases between them. CDR1 and CDR2 from the germline V gene are MDHEN and SYDVKM. There are 14 residues in the CDR3. As DNA, the CDR3 is TGTGCCAGCAGTTTTCCCGGGGTCGGGACTGAAGCTTTCTTT. This encodes CASSFPGVGTEAFF.

The chain is built from TRBV27 and TRBJ2-2; 9 bases align to TRBD2. J gave up 1 base and V 3 bases, and 3 bases lay outside the gene matches. CDR3 length equals 16 residues. The germline gives CDR1 MNHEY, CDR2 SMNVEV (reference sequence). The CDR3 nucleotides are TGTGCCAGCAGTTTGGGTAGCGGGGGGAACACCGGGGAGCTGTTTTTT. It is translated as CASSLGSGGNTGELFF.

This rearrangement joins TRBV30 to TRBJ1-4; 10 positions match TRBD1. The V gene's germline CDR1 is GTSNPN and CDR2 SVGIG (reference sequence). Losses at the gene ends were 1 base for V and 6 bases for J; bases not matched to a gene: 2. The CDR3 consists of 14 residues. The CDR3 coding sequence is TGTGCCTGGAGTGGGGGACAGGGGTATGAAAAACTGTTTTTT. This translates into CAWSGGQGYEKLFF.

The chain joins TRBV20-1 to TRBJ2-7, with D hard to call. Trimming removed 7 bases at V and 1 base at J, with 8 bases between. The germline gives CDR1 DFQATT, CDR2 SNEGSKA (reference sequence). CDR3 length: 11 amino acids. CDR3 loop: CSVARSYEQYF. The DNA for the CDR3 is TGCAGTGTCGCCAGGTCCTACGAGCAGTACTTC.

This clone was seen just once. This chain joins TRBV7-3 and TRBJ2-5; TRBD2 matches at 11 bases. Germline V gene data show CDR1 as SGHTA and CDR2 as FQGTGA. This CDR3 contains 15 residues. V lost 5 bases to trimming and J lost 3 bases; unmatched junction nucleotides: 5. The DNA for the CDR3 is TGTGCCAGCAGCGTTAGCGGGAGGGCCGAAGAGACCCAGTACTTC. Protein product: CASSVSGRAEETQYF.

The table lists this clone with a count of one. The sample carries other DNA sequences with the same CDR3. This chain links TRBV5-4 with TRBJ2-5; a possible D gene is TRBD2 (6 bases). V gave up 0 bases and J gave up 3 bases, with 6 bases separating them. In germline, CDR1 is SGHNT, CDR2 YYREEE (reference sequence). The CDR3 runs to 13 residues. The CDR3 spells CASSLVAEETQYF. For the CDR3, the DNA is TGTGCCAGCAGCTTGGTAGCGGAAGAGACCCAGTACTTC. The whole variable domain, filled in from reference TRBV5-4 and TRBJ2-5, reads ETGVTQSPTHLIKTRGQQVTLRCSSQSGHNTVSWYQQALGQGPQFIFQYYREEENGRGNFPPRFSGLQFPNYSSELNVNALELDDSALYLCASSLVAEETQYFGPGTRLLVL.

V gene TRBV5-4 combines with J gene TRBJ2-1; possibly TRBD1 for D (5 bases). The CDR3 spans 15 residues. Germline V gene sequence: CDR1 SGHNT, CDR2 YYREEE (reference sequence). The V end was cut by 0 bases, the J end by 2 bases, with 9 bases between. The CDR3 reads CASSLDSGPYNEQFF. Written as DNA, the CDR3 is TGTGCCAGCAGCTTGGACTCAGGGCCCTACAATGAGCAGTTCTTC.

Here the CDR3 DNA reads TGTGCCAGCAGCGTAGGGGTGACAGTTAACTATGGCTACACCTTC. Protein: CASSVGVTVNYGYTF. This rearrangement joins TRBV9 to TRBJ1-2; TRBD1 might be the D (5 bases). This CDR3 has 15 amino acids. V gave up 0 bases and J gave up 1 base, with 10 bases separating them. Germline V gene lookup returns CDR1 SGDLS and CDR2 YYNGEE.

This chain joins TRBV6-5 and TRBJ2-3; unclear D gene. V was trimmed by 6 bases and J by 2 bases, leaving 9 bases between them. The CDR3 extends over 13 amino acids. Germline V gene data show CDR1 as MNHEY and CDR2 as SVGAGI. The CDR3 loop is CASRMTFTDTQYF. The DNA of the CDR3 is TGTGCCAGCAGGATGACTTTCACAGATACGCAGTATTTT.

V is TRBV5-6 and J is TRBJ1-6; a weak D match, TRBD1 (6 bases). There are 16 residues in the CDR3. Germline V gene data show CDR1 as SGHDT and CDR2 as YYEEEE. Trimming removed 2 bases from V and 0 bases from J, with 9 bases in between. CDR3 sequence: CASSFVGGSYNSPLHF. CDR3 coding DNA: TGTGCCAGCAGCTTTGTAGGGGGCTCCTATAATTCACCCCTCCACTTT.

This sequence joins TRBV30 and TRBJ1-3; a weak D match, TRBD1 (5 bases). The CDR3 extends over 17 amino acids. Germline values: CDR1 GTSNPN, CDR2 SVGIG (reference sequence). Trimming took 2 bases from V and 4 from J, leaving 21 bases between them. The CDR3 sequence: CAWSSKGKTFYGNTIYF. CDR3 nucleotide sequence: TGTGCCTGGAGTTCCAAGGGGAAGACCTTCTACGGAAACACCATATATTTT.

The chain combines TRBV7-9 with TRBJ1-1, with TRBD1 matching over 8 bases. The germline gives CDR1 SEHNR, CDR2 FQNEAQ (reference sequence). CDR3 size: 13 residues. V was pared by 6 bases and J by 4 bases, with 4 bases of the junction left unmatched. CDR3 residues: CASSRTGITEAFF. In nucleotides, the CDR3 is TGTGCCAGCAGTCGGACAGGGATCACTGAAGCTTTCTTT.

The chain couples TRBV9 to TRBJ2-7, with 8 bases that match TRBD1. Losses at the gene ends were 4 bases for V and 6 bases for J; bases not matched to a gene: 12. This CDR3 is built from 15 residues. CDR1 and CDR2 from the germline V gene are SGDLS and YYNGEE. The CDR3 nucleotides are TGTGCCAGCAGCAGGGGACAGGCGGACCCCTCCGAGCAGTACTTC. This translates into CASSRGQADPSEQYF.

The chain joins TRBV15 to TRBJ1-1, with TRBD1 matching over 7 bases. The trim removed 3 bases at V and 5 bases at J, leaving 3 bases unmatched. Germline CDR1 and CDR2: LNHNV and YYDKDF (reference sequence). This CDR3 region has 13 residues. In DNA, the CDR3 is TGTGCCACCAGCAGCAGGGGGATTACTGAAGCTTTCTTT. Its translation is CATSSRGITEAFF.

This sequence joins TRBV30 and TRBJ2-5; TRBD2 matches at 12 bases. V shed 2 bases, J shed 4 bases, and the junction held 8 bases outside the gene matches. The CDR3 is 16 residues long. Germline lookup yields CDR1 GTSNPN and CDR2 SVGIG (reference sequence). The CDR3 loop is CAWSLGLAGWGETQYF. The CDR3 DNA follows: TGTGCCTGGAGTCTTGGACTAGCGGGATGGGGAGAGACCCAGTACTTC.

V is TRBV5-4 and J is TRBJ2-7; 9 bases match TRBD2. Germline assignment: CDR1 SGHNT and CDR2 YYREEE (reference sequence). The CDR3 covers 15 residues. V shed 2 bases, J shed 4 bases, and the junction held 7 bases outside the gene matches. CDR3 region: CASSFQLAGSYEQYF. The CDR3 DNA reads TGTGCCAGCAGCTTTCAACTAGCGGGCTCTTACGAGCAGTACTTC.

This chain links TRBV19 with TRBJ2-7; 9 bases line up with TRBD2. The CDR3 has 16 residues. Trimming cost V 6 bases and J 6 bases; bases outside gene matches: 15. Germline CDR1 reads LNHDA; CDR2 reads SQIVND (reference sequence). As DNA, the CDR3 is TGTGCCAGTAGACCTTCTCACCTAGCGGGATCGACCGAGCAGTACTTC. As protein: CASRPSHLAGSTEQYF.

This sequence joins TRBV15 and TRBJ2-1; the D gene is possibly TRBD2 (6 bases). V shed 3 bases and J shed 4 bases, with 16 bases lying between them. Germline V gene sequence: CDR1 LNHNV, CDR2 YYDKDF (reference sequence). This CDR3 region has 16 residues. Here the CDR3 DNA reads TGTGCCACCAGCAGCTCGGAGATAGCGGCATACAATGAGCAGTTCTTC. Translating gives CATSSSEIAAYNEQFF.

The rearrangement joins TRBV28 to TRBJ2-3, with D tentatively TRBD2 (6 bases). Trimming stripped 6 bases from V and 1 base from J, with 17 bases between. The CDR3 is made up of 16 amino acids. The germline V gene encodes CDR1 MDHEN and CDR2 SYDVKM. This CDR3 is CASSSTGLARTDTQYF. The CDR3 nucleotides are TGTGCCAGCAGCTCTACGGGACTCGCTCGCACAGATACGCAGTATTTT.

The CDR3 nucleotides are TGTGCCAGCAGCTTGATACCGGGATCTTCCTACGAGCAGTACTTC. This sequence encodes CASSLIPGSSYEQYF. The V and J genes are TRBV5-6 and TRBJ2-7; tentatively, D is TRBD2 (5 bases). The length of the CDR3 is 15 residues. CDR1 is SGHDT and CDR2 is YYEEEE in the germline V gene. V lost 1 base to trimming and J lost 1 base, with 12 bases between them. The variable domain in full, with the rest retrieved from reference TRBV5-6 and TRBJ2-7, is DAGVTQSPTHLIKTRGQQVTLRCSPKSGHDTVSWYQQALGQGPQFIFQYYEEEERQRGNFPDRFSGHQFPNYSSELNVNALLLGDSALYLCASSLIPGSSYEQYFGPGTRLTVT.

The V gene is TRBV9, the J gene TRBJ2-3; D might be TRBD2 (6 bases). Germline V lookup: CDR1 SGDLS, CDR2 YYNGEE. The CDR3 sequence is 15 residues long. Trimming pared 4 bases from V and 5 bases from J, leaving 17 bases between. The CDR3 loop is CASSTGGAGLDTQYF. The CDR3 region has the DNA TGTGCCAGCAGCACCGGTGGGGCGGGATTAGATACGCAGTATTTT. The full variable domain, in which reference TRBV9 and TRBJ2-3 provide the parts outside the CDR3, is DSGVTQTPKHLITATGQRVTLRCSPRSGDLSVYWYQQSLDQGLQFLIQYYNGEERAKGNILERFSAQQFPDLHSELNLSSLELGDSALYFCASSTGGAGLDTQYFGPGTRLTVL.

The V and J genes are TRBV10-2 and TRBJ2-7, with D maybe TRBD1 (6 bases). The CDR3 totals 12 residues. The germline gives CDR1 WSHSY, CDR2 SAAADI. V was clipped by 7 bases and J by 3 bases, with 10 bases between them. The CDR3 loop is CASTATGYEQYF. CDR3 bases: TGCGCCAGCACCGCGACAGGCTACGAGCAGTACTTC.